This T cell receptor (beta chain) came from a study of naive and memory T cell subsets. Study findings and constraints: Naive and memory subsets had different power law exponents for TCR abundance. In CD4 and CD8 cells, diversity dropped from naive through EMRA.

The table lists this clonotype with many counts. As yet, its antigen is unknown. An equimolar mix of two oligonucleotides served as the beta constant-region primer for TRBC1 and TRBC2. An oligonucleotide with the SP2 primer and a 12-nucleotide UMI was ligated to the cDNA 3' end. TCRdb processed the UMI-ligation and nested PCR reads anew with MiXCR; each CDR3 protein has one entry. This table holds tens of thousands of distinct CDR3 sequences, approximately 14% found once. The germline V gene encodes CDR1 SGHDT and CDR2 YYEEEE. This CDR3 spans 19 amino acids. The V gene end was trimmed by 3 bases and the J gene end by 4 bases; junction bases not matched to a gene: 16.

The rearrangement links TRBV5-6 to TRBJ2-2; 9 bases match TRBD1. The source material was central memory CD4+ T cells from blood. The receptor comes from a human donor in good health. Here the CDR3 reads CASSSTKDTGTGSTGELFF. The DNA of the CDR3 is TGTGCCAGCAGCTCGACCAAAGATACCGGGACAGGGAGCACCGGGGAGCTGTTTTTT.